This TCR beta chain was identified during a study of blood T cells in healthy people across ages. Germline loops: CDR1 SEHNR, CDR2 FQNEAQ (reference sequence). The CDR3 has 15 residues. A sample-barcoded 5' primer and a J-beta primer mix were used in a second PCR of about 7 to 12 cycles. TCRdb re-called the 5' RACE reads with MiXCR, one entry per CDR3 protein. The sample holds 1.5 million to 2 million distinct CDR3 sequences; more than 35% are singletons and the top ten take around 23%. This receptor was obtained from a human donor in good health. This sequence joins TRBV7-9 and TRBJ2-7, with D possibly matching TRBD2 (7 bases). The J call may be mistaken, given a closer DNA end match to TRBJ2-5. Sequenced: blood. CDR3 DNA: TGTGCCAGCAGCCCCTTGAGGGGGGGCGCAAAGACCCAGTACTTC. It codes for CASSPLRGGAKTQYF.